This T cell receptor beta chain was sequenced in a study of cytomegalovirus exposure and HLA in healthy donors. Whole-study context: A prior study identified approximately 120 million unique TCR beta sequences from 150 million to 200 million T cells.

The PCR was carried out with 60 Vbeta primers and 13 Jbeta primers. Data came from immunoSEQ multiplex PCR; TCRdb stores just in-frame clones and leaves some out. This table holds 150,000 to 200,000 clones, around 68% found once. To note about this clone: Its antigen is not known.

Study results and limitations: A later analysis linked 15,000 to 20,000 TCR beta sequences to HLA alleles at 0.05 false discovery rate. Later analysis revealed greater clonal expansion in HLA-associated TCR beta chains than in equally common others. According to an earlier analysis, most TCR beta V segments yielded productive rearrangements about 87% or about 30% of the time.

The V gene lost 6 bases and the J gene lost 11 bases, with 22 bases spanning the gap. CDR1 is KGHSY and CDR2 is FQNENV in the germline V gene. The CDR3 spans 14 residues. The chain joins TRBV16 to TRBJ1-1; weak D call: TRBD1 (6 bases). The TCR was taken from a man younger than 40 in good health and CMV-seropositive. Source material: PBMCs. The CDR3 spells CASSPPARPTGAFF. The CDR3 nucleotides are TGTGCCAGCAGTCCTCCAGCACGGCCAACAGGGGCTTTCTTT.